Presented here are 3 T cell receptor beta chains from one specimen sequenced in a study of Ad26.COV2.S vaccination and SARS-CoV-2 variants. Treatment described: some 19 received Ad26.COV2.S at low or high dose, single or two shots; 5 received placebo; per-sample allocation not given. Day 63 after the first vaccine or placebo injection was the time point for sampling. Generated by immunoSEQ multiplex PCR, the TCRdb table keeps only in-frame clones and is missing some. The data hold 400,000 to 500,000 clones, with approximately 89% observed a single time. Sample: peripheral blood, taken in a trial of Ad26.COV2.S vaccine versus placebo. Receptor source: a person aged 18 to 59 who received the Ad26.COV2.S COVID-19 vaccine or a placebo.

This clone has just a few counts. The rearrangement links TRBV4-2 to TRBJ2-3, with 9 bases lining up with TRBD1. The CDR3 has 14 residues. The germline gives CDR1 LGHNA, CDR2 YNFKEQ. V trimming: 4 bases; J trimming: 5 bases; junction bases outside the gene matches: 4. The DNA of the CDR3 is TGTGCCAGCAGCCGAGACAGGGGGGGAGATACGCAGTATTTT. This translates into CASSRDRGGDTQYF.

The chain links TRBV19 to TRBJ2-2; D remains ambiguous. CDR3 length equals 14 residues. Germline CDR1 reads LNHDA; CDR2 reads SQIVND (reference sequence). Trimming stripped 9 bases from V and 5 bases from J, with 16 bases between. Here the CDR3 reads CARQPLIATGELFF. In nucleotides, the CDR3 is TGTGCCAGACAACCCCTGATTGCAACCGGGGAGCTGTTTTTT.

This chain joins TRBV5-1 and TRBJ2-6; D uncertain. V was shortened by 5 bases and J by 7 bases, with 13 bases between the two germline ends. This CDR3 is built from 14 residues. Germline lookup yields CDR1 SGHRS and CDR2 YFSETQ. Here the CDR3 reads CASSDSGRANVLTF. The CDR3 nucleotides read TGCGCCAGCAGTGACTCCGGAAGAGCCAACGTCCTGACTTTC.